These 22 T cell receptor beta chains were sequenced from one sample in a study of cytomegalovirus exposure and HLA in healthy donors. The PCR had 60 Vbeta and 13 Jbeta primers. Sequencing was performed with immunoSEQ multiplex PCR; in TCRdb, only in-frame clones are kept and a portion is missing. The data contain 35,000 to 50,000 clones, about two thirds of them singletons. Sequencing was carried out using PBMCs. The receptor source for this set is a man between 60 and 70 years old in good health and CMV-seropositive.

Only one count was recorded for this clone. The rearrangement joins TRBV28 to TRBJ2-7; 10 nucleotides align to TRBD1. The V gene's germline CDR1 is MDHEN and CDR2 SYDVKM. The CDR3 sequence is 15 residues long. The V and J ends lost 5 bases and 4 bases, in that order; junction bases with no gene match: 8. DNA of the CDR3: TGTGCCAGCAGTATCACCGGGACAGGGGTTTACGAGCAGTACTTC. Its translation: CASSITGTGVYEQYF.

J is TRBJ2-1 and V is TRBV30; a possible D gene is TRBD2 (5 bases). Trimming pared 3 bases from V and 7 bases from J, leaving 25 bases between. The CDR3 is made up of 17 amino acids. CDR1 is GTSNPN, CDR2 SVGIG, per germline (reference sequence). The CDR3 reads CAWSPFRSGSIGNEQFF. The CDR3 bases are TGTGCCTGGAGCCCCTTTAGATCGGGATCAATAGGGAATGAGCAGTTCTTC.

This clone was seen more than once but under ten times. The chain links TRBV19 to TRBJ2-5; 7 bases match TRBD1. The J call could be wrong; TRBJ2-7 is a better fit for the DNA end. This CDR3 is 13 amino acids long. The germline V gene has CDR1 LNHDA and CDR2 SQIVND (reference sequence). CDR3 DNA: TGTGCCAGTAAACCGGGACAGAGCTACGAGCAGTACTTC. Protein product: CASKPGQSYEQYF.

V gene TRBV29-1 combines with J gene TRBJ2-3; D might be TRBD1 (6 bases). Trimming removed 5 bases at V and 0 bases at J, with 12 bases between. Germline V gene data show CDR1 as SQVTM and CDR2 as ANQGSEA. The CDR3 consists of 14 residues. CDR3 bases: TGCAGCGTTAATCCGGGACAAAGCACAGATACGCAGTATTTT. It codes for CSVNPGQSTDTQYF.

This chain uses TRBV7-2 with TRBJ1-1; 10 nucleotides match TRBD1. The CDR3 has 17 amino acids. V shed 5 bases and J 1 base; nucleotides not matched to a gene: 10. The germline gives CDR1 SGHTA, CDR2 FQGNSA. Here the CDR3 DNA reads TGTGCCAGCAGCCCCAGGTACCGGGACAGGGGGAACACTGAAGCTTTCTTT. This encodes CASSPRYRDRGNTEAFF.

The chain carries TRBV11-2 and TRBJ2-1, with 12 bases aligning to TRBD1. CDR1 and CDR2 (germline): SGHAT, FQNNGV. The CDR3 has 16 amino acids. The ends lost 5 bases at V and 5 bases at J; junction bases unmatched: 7. CDR3 in amino acids: CASSTRDRGPDNEQFF. CDR3 nucleotides: TGTGCCAGCAGCACCCGGGACAGGGGGCCCGACAATGAGCAGTTCTTC. The variable domain in full, with the rest retrieved from reference TRBV11-2 and TRBJ2-1, is EAGVAQSPRYKIIEKRQSVAFWCNPISGHATLYWYQQILGQGPKLLIQFQNNGVVDDSQLPKDRFSAERLKGVDSTLKIQPAKLEDSAVYLCASSTRDRGPDNEQFFGPGTRLTVL.

J is TRBJ2-7 and V is TRBV6-1; D remains ambiguous. Germline V CDR1 and CDR2: MNHNS, SASEGT. The germline V and J ends were trimmed by 1 base and 3 bases, with 10 bases remaining between them. CDR3 length: 14 residues. As DNA, the CDR3 is TGTGCCAGCAGTGAAGGACACGGCGTCTACGAGCAGTACTTC. It yields the protein CASSEGHGVYEQYF.

The chain links TRBV29-1 to TRBJ1-1, with no clear D. The CDR3 length is 13 residues. CDR1 SQVTM and CDR2 ANQGSEA come from the germline V gene. V gave up 1 base and J gave up 5 bases, with 11 bases separating them. CDR3 protein: CSVEAPTRTEAFF. Written as DNA, the CDR3 is TGCAGCGTTGAAGCTCCGACACGTACTGAAGCTTTCTTT.

The chain links TRBV5-6 to TRBJ2-7, with 7 bases that match TRBD1. V was clipped by 0 bases and J by 1 base; unmatched bases: 4. The CDR3 sequence is 15 residues long. The germline gives CDR1 SGHDT, CDR2 YYEEEE. DNA for the CDR3: TGTGCCAGCAGCTTGGATCCGGGACAGTCCTACGAGCAGTACTTC. Protein product: CASSLDPGQSYEQYF.

For the CDR3, the DNA is TGCGCCAGCAGCCAGGGACTATCGAGCTCCTACAATGAGCAGTTCTTC. This codes for CASSQGLSSSYNEQFF. V and J are TRBV4-3 and TRBJ2-1; 7 nucleotides agree with TRBD2. The ends lost 3 bases at V and 0 bases at J; junction bases unmatched: 5. Per the germline V gene, CDR1 is LGHNA and CDR2 is YSLEER. The CDR3 spans 16 residues.

The CDR3 reads CASSPMLAGGADTQYF. CDR3 nucleotides: TGTGCCAGCAGCCCAATGCTAGCGGGAGGTGCGGATACGCAGTATTTT. The chain employs TRBV7-3 and TRBJ2-3; TRBD2 aligns across 11 bases. The CDR3 is 16 amino acids. CDR1 and CDR2 (germline): SGHTA, FQGTGA. Trimming cost V 5 bases and J 6 bases; bases outside gene matches: 10.

In its sample, this clone was seen a few times. The rearrangement joins TRBV7-9 to TRBJ2-6; 7 bases are shared with TRBD1. Trimming cost V 5 bases and J 4 bases; bases outside gene matches: 8. The CDR3 length is 16 residues. Germline V gene sequence: CDR1 SEHNR, CDR2 FQNEAQ (reference sequence). CDR3 in DNA: TGTGCCAGCAGCCATCTGACAGGGTCCGGGGCCAACGTCCTGACTTTC. Encoded protein: CASSHLTGSGANVLTF.

This clone was picked up a small number of times. J is TRBJ2-7 and V is TRBV30, with 7 bases that match TRBD1. CDR3 length equals 14 residues. The J segment lost 5 bases and the V segment lost 0 bases, leaving 7 bases of the junction unmatched. CDR1 is GTSNPN and CDR2 is SVGIG in the germline V gene (reference sequence). In DNA, the CDR3 is TGTGCCTGGAGTGTCCCAGGGGGAACCGACGAGCAGTACTTC. This translates into CAWSVPGGTDEQYF.

The chain carries TRBV5-1 and TRBJ2-7; D gene uncertain. The length of the CDR3 is 16 residues. Trimming pared 3 bases from V and 2 bases from J, leaving 18 bases between. Germline V gene sequence: CDR1 SGHRS, CDR2 YFSETQ. The CDR3 here is CASSYDDGAPTYEQYF. DNA of the CDR3: TGCGCCAGCAGCTATGACGACGGAGCCCCTACCTACGAGCAGTACTTC.

This clone was seen only a few times. The chain carries TRBV10-3 and TRBJ2-7; tentatively, D is TRBD1 (5 bases). V was pared by 3 bases and J by 2 bases, with 14 bases between. CDR3 length equals 15 residues. Germline V CDR1 and CDR2: ENHRY, SYGVKD. For the CDR3, the DNA is TGTGCCATCAGTGATTATAGGGGTGGGACCTACGAGCAGTACTTC. This gives the protein CAISDYRGGTYEQYF.

V is TRBV4-1 and J is TRBJ2-7; unclear D gene. CDR1 MGHRA and CDR2 YSYEKL come from the germline V gene. The V and J ends lost 6 bases and 0 bases respectively, with 12 bases between them. This CDR3 has 14 residues. Here the CDR3 reads CASRQTGLSYEQYF. CDR3 DNA: TGCGCCAGCAGACAAACCGGTCTCTCCTACGAGCAGTACTTC.

The chain recombines TRBV27 with TRBJ2-7, with TRBD2 matching 10 bases. Germline CDR1 is MNHEY and CDR2 is SMNVEV (reference sequence). The J segment lost 4 bases and the V segment lost 6 bases, leaving 9 bases of the junction unmatched. The CDR3 runs 15 residues. The CDR3, as DNA: TGTGCCAGCAGCAAACCGGGACTAGCGCAGTACGAGCAGTACTTC. It is translated as CASSKPGLAQYEQYF.

This chain joins TRBV20-1 and TRBJ2-3, with D uncertain. In germline, CDR1 is DFQATT, CDR2 SNEGSKA (reference sequence). The V gene lost 8 bases and the J gene lost 8 bases, with 14 bases spanning the gap. The CDR3 length is 11 residues. The CDR3, as DNA: TGCAGTCCAATGCCCGGCGGTACGCAGTATTTT. Encoded protein: CSPMPGGTQYF.

V and J are TRBV7-9 and TRBJ1-4; 10 bases align to TRBD1. Per the germline V gene, CDR1 is SEHNR and CDR2 is FQNEAQ (reference sequence). CDR3 length equals 18 residues. Germline trimming cut 5 bases from V and 8 bases from J; bases unmatched to any gene: 17. CDR3 bases: TGTGCCAGCAGCCGGACAGGGGGTCCCCTTGCAACTAGGGAAAAACTGTTTTTT. It specifies CASSRTGGPLATREKLFF. The whole variable domain, remainder taken from reference TRBV7-9 and TRBJ1-4, is DTGVSQNPRHKITKRGQNVTFRCDPISEHNRLYWYRQTLGQGPEFLTYFQNEAQLEKSRLLSDRFSAERPKGSFSTLEIQRTEQGDSAMYLCASSRTGGPLATREKLFFGSGTQLSVL.

The chain combines TRBV5-4 with TRBJ1-3; no definite D call. The CDR3 loop spans 13 amino acids. Germline V gives CDR1 SGHNT, CDR2 YYREEE (reference sequence). The V gene lost 4 bases and the J gene lost 4 bases, with 9 bases spanning the gap. The CDR3 here is CASSPVSGNTIYF. As DNA, the CDR3 is TGTGCCAGCAGCCCGGTGTCGGGAAACACCATATATTTT.

This sequence joins TRBV6-1 and TRBJ2-1; 9 bases are shared with TRBD2. V shed 1 base, J shed 10 bases, and the junction held 2 bases outside the gene matches. This CDR3 has 13 amino acids. The germline V gene encodes CDR1 MNHNS and CDR2 SASEGT. This CDR3 reads CASSEGGRAEQFF. DNA for the CDR3: TGTGCCAGCAGTGAAGGCGGGAGGGCCGAGCAGTTCTTC.

This chain uses TRBV19 with TRBJ2-7; 8 bases agree with TRBD2. Germline CDR1 and CDR2: LNHDA and SQIVND (reference sequence). Unmatched junction bases numbered 6, after V lost 5 bases and J lost 3 bases. The CDR3 totals 14 residues. The CDR3 sequence is CASSHRSGSYEQYF. For the CDR3, the DNA is TGTGCCAGTAGTCATCGCAGCGGGAGCTACGAGCAGTACTTC.